This T cell receptor (beta chain) was identified during a study of cytomegalovirus exposure and HLA in healthy donors. In the study overall: Early released data had about 85 million unique TCRs, all coming from HLA-typed donors. General study points: V segments that were indistinguishable, TRBV6-2 and TRBV6-3 among them, were omitted from analysis. Other equally common chains were less clonally expanded than HLA-associated TCR beta chains, a later analysis showed.

The CDR3 has 13 amino acids. Germline loops: CDR1 MNHNS, CDR2 SASEGT. J gave up 5 bases and V 10 bases, and 6 bases lay outside the gene matches. A multiplex PCR was run with 60 Vbeta primers and 13 Jbeta primers. Study processing details: As a later analysis found, there were approximately 80 million unique TCR beta chains, of which around 9.9 million were shared. This table comes from immunoSEQ multiplex PCR, and its TCRdb copy is limited to in-frame clones, with some not included. V, J and clone size reflect that table, while D and trimming were determined from the DNA. The data contain around 300,000 clones, roughly two thirds of them singletons. Turning to this clone: Its specificity is unknown.

The sequenced sample was PBMCs. The chain carries TRBV6-1 and TRBJ2-3, with 10 bases fitting TRBD2. This receptor was obtained from a female donor in good health and CMV-seronegative. The CDR3 region has the DNA TGTGCCACCTCACTAGCGGGACTAGATACGCAGTATTTT. Protein sequence: CATSLAGLDTQYF.